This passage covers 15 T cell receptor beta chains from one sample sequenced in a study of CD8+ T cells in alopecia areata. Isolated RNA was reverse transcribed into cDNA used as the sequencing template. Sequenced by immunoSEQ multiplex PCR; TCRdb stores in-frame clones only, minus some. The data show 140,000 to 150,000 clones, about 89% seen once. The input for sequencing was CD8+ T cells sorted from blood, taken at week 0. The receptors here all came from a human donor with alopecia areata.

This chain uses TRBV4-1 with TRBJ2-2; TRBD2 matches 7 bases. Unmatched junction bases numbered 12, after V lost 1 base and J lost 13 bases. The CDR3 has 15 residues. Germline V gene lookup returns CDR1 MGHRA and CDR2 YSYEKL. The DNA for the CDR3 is TGCGCCAGCAGCCAAGTTGAGGGCGGGAGAAGTGGGCTGTTTTTT. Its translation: CASSQVEGGRSGLFF.

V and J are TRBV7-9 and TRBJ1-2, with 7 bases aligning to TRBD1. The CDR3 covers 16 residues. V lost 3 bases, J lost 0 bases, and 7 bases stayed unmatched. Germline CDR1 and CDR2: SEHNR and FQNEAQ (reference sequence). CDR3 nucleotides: TGTGCCAGCAGCTTTGAGGGACAGAGATCTAACTATGGCTACACCTTC. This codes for CASSFEGQRSNYGYTF.

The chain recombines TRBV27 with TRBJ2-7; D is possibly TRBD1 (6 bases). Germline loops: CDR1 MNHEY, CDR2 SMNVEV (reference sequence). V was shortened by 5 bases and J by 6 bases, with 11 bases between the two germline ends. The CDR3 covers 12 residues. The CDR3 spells CASSADSLEQYF. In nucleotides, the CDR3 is TGTGCCAGCAGTGCGGACAGCCTCGAGCAGTACTTC.

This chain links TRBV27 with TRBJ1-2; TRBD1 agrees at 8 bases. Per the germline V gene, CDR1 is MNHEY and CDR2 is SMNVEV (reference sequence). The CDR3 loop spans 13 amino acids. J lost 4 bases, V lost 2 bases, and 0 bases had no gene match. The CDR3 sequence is CASSLDRGYGYTF. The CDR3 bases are TGTGCCAGCAGTTTAGACAGGGGCTATGGCTACACCTTC.

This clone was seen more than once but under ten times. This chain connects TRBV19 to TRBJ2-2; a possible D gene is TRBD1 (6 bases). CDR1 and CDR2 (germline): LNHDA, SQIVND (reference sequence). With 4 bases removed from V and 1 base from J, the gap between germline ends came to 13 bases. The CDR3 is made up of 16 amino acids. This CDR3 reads CASSTWGQRNTGELFF. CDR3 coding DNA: TGTGCCAGTAGTACTTGGGGACAACGGAACACCGGGGAGCTGTTTTTT. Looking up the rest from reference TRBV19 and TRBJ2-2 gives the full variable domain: DGGITQSPKYLFRKEGQNVTLSCEQNLNHDAMYWYRQDPGQGLRLIYYSQIVNDFQKGDIAEGYSVSREKKESFPLTVTSAQKNPTAFYLCASSTWGQRNTGELFFGEGSRLTVL.

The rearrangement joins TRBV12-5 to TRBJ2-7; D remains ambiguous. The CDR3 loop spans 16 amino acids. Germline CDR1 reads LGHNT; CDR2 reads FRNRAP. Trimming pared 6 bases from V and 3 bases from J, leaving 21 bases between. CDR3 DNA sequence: TGTGCTAGTGGATCGGGCTCCCGGAGAGGTTTCTACGAGCAGTACTTC. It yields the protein CASGSGSRRGFYEQYF. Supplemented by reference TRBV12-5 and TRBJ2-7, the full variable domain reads DARVTQTPRHKVTEMGQEVTMRCQPILGHNTVFWYRQTMMQGLELLAYFRNRAPLDDSGMPKDRFSAEMPDATLATLKIQPSEPRDSAVYFCASGSGSRRGFYEQYFGPGTRLTVT.

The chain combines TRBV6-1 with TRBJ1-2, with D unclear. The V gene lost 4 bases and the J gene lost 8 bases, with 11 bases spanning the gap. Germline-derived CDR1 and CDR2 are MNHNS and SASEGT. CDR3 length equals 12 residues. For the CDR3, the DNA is TGTGCCAGCAGTGCCATCGTAGTGGGCTACACCTTC. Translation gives CASSAIVVGYTF.

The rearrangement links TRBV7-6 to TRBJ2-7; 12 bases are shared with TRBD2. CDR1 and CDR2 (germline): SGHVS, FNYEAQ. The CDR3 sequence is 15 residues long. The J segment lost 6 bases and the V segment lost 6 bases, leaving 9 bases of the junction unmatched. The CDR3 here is CASRPASGRASEQYF. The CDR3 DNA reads TGTGCCAGCAGGCCCGCTAGCGGGAGGGCCTCCGAGCAGTACTTC.

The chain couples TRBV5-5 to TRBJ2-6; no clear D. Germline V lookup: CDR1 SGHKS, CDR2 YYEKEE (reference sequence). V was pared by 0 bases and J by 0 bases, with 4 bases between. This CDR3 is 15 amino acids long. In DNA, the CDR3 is TGTGCCAGCAGCTTGGGGGACTCTGGGGCCAACGTCCTGACTTTC. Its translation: CASSLGDSGANVLTF.

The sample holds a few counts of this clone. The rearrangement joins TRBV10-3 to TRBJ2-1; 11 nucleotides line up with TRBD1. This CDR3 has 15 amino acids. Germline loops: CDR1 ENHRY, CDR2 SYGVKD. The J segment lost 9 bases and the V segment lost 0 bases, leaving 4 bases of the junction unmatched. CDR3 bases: TGTGCCATCAGTGAGTCGGGACAGGGGGTAACTGAGCAGTTCTTC. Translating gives CAISESGQGVTEQFF.

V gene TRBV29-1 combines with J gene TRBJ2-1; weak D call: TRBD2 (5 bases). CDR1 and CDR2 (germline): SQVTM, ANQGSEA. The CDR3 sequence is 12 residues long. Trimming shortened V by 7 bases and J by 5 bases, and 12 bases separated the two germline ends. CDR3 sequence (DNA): TGCAGCGGGAGGCCGGAAAACAATGAGCAGTTCTTC. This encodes CSGRPENNEQFF.

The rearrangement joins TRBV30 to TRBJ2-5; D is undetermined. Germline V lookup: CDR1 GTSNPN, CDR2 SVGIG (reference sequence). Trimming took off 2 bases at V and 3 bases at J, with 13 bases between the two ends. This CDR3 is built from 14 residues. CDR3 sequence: CAWSWKLQKETQYF. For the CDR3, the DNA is TGTGCCTGGAGTTGGAAGCTGCAGAAAGAGACCCAGTACTTC.

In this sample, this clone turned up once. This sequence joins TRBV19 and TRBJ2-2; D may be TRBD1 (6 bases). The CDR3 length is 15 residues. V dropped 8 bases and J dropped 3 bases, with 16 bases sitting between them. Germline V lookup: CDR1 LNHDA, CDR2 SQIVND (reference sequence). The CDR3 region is CASSGGAGDTGELFF. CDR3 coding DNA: TGTGCCAGTTCTGGTGGCGCAGGGGACACCGGGGAGCTGTTTTTT.

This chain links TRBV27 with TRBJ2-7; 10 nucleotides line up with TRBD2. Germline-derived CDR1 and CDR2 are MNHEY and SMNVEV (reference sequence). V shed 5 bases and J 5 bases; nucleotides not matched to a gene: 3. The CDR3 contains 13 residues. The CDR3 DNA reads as TGTGCCAGCAGTCCTAGCGGGAGTAACGAGCAGTACTTC. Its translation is CASSPSGSNEQYF.

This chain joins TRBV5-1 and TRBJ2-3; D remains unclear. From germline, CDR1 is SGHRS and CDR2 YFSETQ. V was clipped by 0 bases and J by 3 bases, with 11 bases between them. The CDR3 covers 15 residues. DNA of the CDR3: TGCGCCAGCAGCTTGGGCTTGGGCCTTACAGATACGCAGTATTTT. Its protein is CASSLGLGLTDTQYF.